Listed below are T cell receptor beta chains from one sample, sequenced in a study of T cells in Graves' hyperthyroidism and ophthalmopathy. TCRdb called the multiplex PCR reads again in MiXCR, with one record for every CDR3 protein. The sample yields hundreds of thousands of distinct CDR3 sequences, 35% to 45% seen once. Material: blood. The receptors were sampled from a man in his late teens or twenties with Graves' hyperthyroidism. Both conserved end residues are part of each CDR3. D genes are given only for firm matches. Clone size is stated in some rows and not others, as once, few, many or a class when expanded.

CDR3 length	V gene	clone size	J gene	D gene	CDR3 protein	CDR3 DNA
16	TRBV12-3/TRBV12-4	-	TRBJ1-6	TRBD1	CASSRTGGTYNSPLHF	TGTGCCAGCAGCCGGACAGGGGGTACCTATAATTCACCCCTCCACTTT
13	TRBV20-1	many	TRBJ2-7	-	CSARGRTSYEQYF	TGCAGTGCTAGGGGCCGGACATCCTACGAGCAGTACTTC
18	TRBV7-2	-	TRBJ2-6	TRBD1	CASRPGTGFYSGANVLAF	TGTGCCAGCAGACCCGGGACAGGGTTTTACTCTGGGGCCAACGTCCTGGCTTTC
13	TRBV24-1	many	TRBJ1-2	-	CATSDSQDYGYTF	TGTGCCACCAGTGATTCGCAGGACTATGGCTACACCTTC
13	TRBV6-5	few	TRBJ1-1	-	CASRRYMNTEAFF	TGTGCCAGCAGAAGGTACATGAACACTGAAGCTTTCTTT
17	TRBV29-1	-	TRBJ2-6	-	CSSWEYRASLGANVLTF	TGCAGCAGTTGGGAGTACAGGGCCTCCCTTGGGGCCAACGTCCTGACTTTC
18	TRBV2	-	TRBJ2-6	TRBD1	CASSGGARGRAGANVLTF	TGTGCCAGCAGTGGGGGGGCCAGGGGGCGAGCTGGGGCCAACGTCCTGACTTTC
10	TRBV29-1	-	TRBJ2-6	-	CSVARNTEAF	TGCAGCGTTGCTCGGAACACTGAAGCTTTC
15	TRBV20-1	once	TRBJ2-7	TRBD2	CSASTSGKGSYEQYF	TGCAGTGCTAGTACTAGCGGGAAAGGCTCCTACGAGCAGTACTTC
16	TRBV7-6	few	TRBJ1-1	-	CASSKRTFLGNTEAFF	TGTGCCAGCAGCAAAAGGACATTTCTAGGGAACACTGAAGCTTTCTTT
14	TRBV5-1	-	TRBJ1-5	-	CASSLSSGRQPQHF	TGCGCCAGCAGCTTAAGTTCCGGTCGTCAGCCCCAGCATTTT
13	TRBV6-5	-	TRBJ1-1	-	CASTYTGNTEAFF	TGTGCCAGCACCTACACAGGGAACACTGAAGCTTTCTTT
13	TRBV20-1	-	TRBJ2-3	-	CSALAPSTDTQYF	TGCAGTGCCTTAGCGCCTAGCACAGATACGCAGTATTTT
15	TRBV5-6	-	TRBJ1-2	-	CASSVRGFLAYGYTF	TGTGCCAGCAGCGTGAGGGGGTTCCTTGCCTATGGCTACACCTTC
14	TRBV6-5	-	TRBJ1-2	-	CASSRGSANYGYTF	TGTGCCAGCAGTAGGGGGTCTGCTAACTATGGCTACACCTTC
14	TRBV11-2	-	TRBJ2-7	TRBD2	CASSPSGIPYEQYF	TGTGCCAGCAGTCCTAGCGGGATTCCCTACGAGCAGTACTTC
12	TRBV9	medium-sized	TRBJ2-2	-	CASSVRTGELFF	TGTGCCAGCAGCGTAAGAACCGGGGAGCTGTTTTTT
19	TRBV10-3	-	TRBJ1-2	TRBD1	CASSPHLGTGGETHYGYTF	TGTGCCAGCAGTCCCCACCTTGGGACAGGGGGCGAGACCCACTATGGCTACACCTTC
16	TRBV20-1	few	TRBJ1-1	-	CSARVRGTLVDTEAFF	TGCAGTGCTAGAGTCCGGGGGACCTTGGTAGACACTGAAGCTTTCTTT
11	TRBV29-1	many	TRBJ1-1	-	CSDARVVGAFF	TGCAGCGACGCCCGGGTAGTGGGAGCTTTCTTT
16	TRBV11-2	few	TRBJ1-6	-	CASSSVFRTINSPLHF	TGTGCCAGCAGCTCCGTTTTTCGGACCATAAATTCACCCCTCCACTTT
13	TRBV6-4	-	TRBJ1-6	-	CASIGTYNSPLHF	TGTGCCAGCATAGGGACCTATAATTCACCCCTCCACTTT
15	TRBV7-2	many	TRBJ1-3	TRBD1	CASSFTRGLGNTIYF	TGTGCCAGCAGCTTCACCAGGGGGCTTGGAAACACCATATATTTT
18	TRBV7-2	few	TRBJ2-2	TRBD2	CASSVEDSGRAGTGELFF	TGTGCCAGCAGCGTCGAGGACAGCGGGAGGGCCGGTACCGGGGAGCTGTTTTTT
15	TRBV7-8	many	TRBJ2-5	TRBD1	CASSFGTGRQETQYF	TGTGCCAGCAGCTTCGGGACAGGGCGTCAAGAGACCCAGTACTTC
12	TRBV10-3	-	TRBJ1-1	TRBD1	CAIRGTASEAFF	TGTGCCATCAGGGGGACAGCATCTGAAGCTTTCTTT
13	TRBV19	-	TRBJ1-3	-	CASSGHRGNTIYF	TGTGCCAGTAGTGGACACAGGGGAAACACCATATATTTT
17	TRBV9	-	TRBJ2-2	TRBD1	CASSTRDSGQGTGELFF	TGTGCCAGCAGCACCCGAGACTCTGGACAGGGAACAGGGGAGCTGTTTTTT
14	TRBV29-1	many	TRBJ1-1	-	CSVLETALNTEAFF	TGCAGCGTTTTGGAGACCGCTTTGAACACTGAAGCTTTCTTT
16	TRBV2	-	TRBJ1-5	TRBD1	CASSLGQGVIRQPQHF	TGTGCCAGCAGCCTGGGACAGGGAGTTATCAGGCAGCCCCAGCATTTT
17	TRBV7-8	few	TRBJ1-6	-	CASSFFTAGSYNSPLHF	TGTGCCAGCAGCTTTTTTACGGCGGGCTCCTATAATTCACCCCTCCACTTT
14	TRBV12-3/TRBV12-4	many	TRBJ2-5	TRBD2	CASTQAGAQETQYF	TGTGCCAGCACCCAAGCGGGGGCCCAAGAGACCCAGTACTTC
14	TRBV20-1	many	TRBJ1-6	-	CSASAALGNSPLHF	TGCAGTGCTAGCGCCGCTCTGGGGAATTCACCCCTCCACTTT
14	TRBV18	-	TRBJ2-5	-	CASSPRMGQETQYF	TGTGCCAGCTCACCCAGAATGGGGCAAGAGACCCAGTACTTC
15	TRBV6-2/TRBV6-3	-	TRBJ1-6	TRBD1	CAISYSGQDNSPLHF	TGTGCCATCAGTTACTCGGGACAGGATAATTCACCCCTCCACTTT
15	TRBV29-1	-	TRBJ2-7	TRBD2	CSVMRGGAGAGGQYF	TGCAGCGTTATGCGGGGAGGAGCGGGAGCTGGAGGGCAGTACTTC
12	TRBV10-3	-	TRBJ2-7	-	CAASLGSYEQYF	TGTGCCGCCAGTTTGGGCAGCTACGAGCAGTACTTC
17	TRBV6-5	few	TRBJ2-6	-	CASSYSGDITGANVLTF	TGTGCCAGCAGTTACTCAGGGGACATCACTGGGGCCAACGTCCTGACTTTC
16	TRBV7-9	-	TRBJ1-6	-	CASSSSSPPGNSPLHF	TGTGCCAGCAGCTCCTCCTCCCCCCCGGGAAATTCACCCCTCCACTTT